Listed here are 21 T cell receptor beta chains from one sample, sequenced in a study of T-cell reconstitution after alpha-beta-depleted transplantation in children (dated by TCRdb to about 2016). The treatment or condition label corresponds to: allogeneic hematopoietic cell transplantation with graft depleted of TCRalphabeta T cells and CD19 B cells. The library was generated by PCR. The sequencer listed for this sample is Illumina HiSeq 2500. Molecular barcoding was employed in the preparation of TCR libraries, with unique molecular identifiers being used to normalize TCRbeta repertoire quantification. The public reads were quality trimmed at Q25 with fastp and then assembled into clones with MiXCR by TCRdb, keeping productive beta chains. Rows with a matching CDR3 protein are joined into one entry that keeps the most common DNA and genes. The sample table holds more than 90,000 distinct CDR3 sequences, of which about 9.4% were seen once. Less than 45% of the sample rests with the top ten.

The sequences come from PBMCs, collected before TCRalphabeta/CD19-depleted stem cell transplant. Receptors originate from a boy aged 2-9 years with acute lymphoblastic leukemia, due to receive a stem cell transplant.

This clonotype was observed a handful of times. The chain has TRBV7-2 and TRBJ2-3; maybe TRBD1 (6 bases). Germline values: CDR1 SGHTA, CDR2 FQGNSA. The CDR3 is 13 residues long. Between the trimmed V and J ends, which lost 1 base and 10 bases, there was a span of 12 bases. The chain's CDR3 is CASSLDRVGPQYF. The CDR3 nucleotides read TGTGCCAGCAGCTTAGACAGGGTGGGGCCGCAGTATTTT.

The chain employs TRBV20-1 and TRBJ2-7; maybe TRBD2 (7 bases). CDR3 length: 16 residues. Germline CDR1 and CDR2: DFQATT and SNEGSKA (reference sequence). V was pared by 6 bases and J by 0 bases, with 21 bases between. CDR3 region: CSAPKGGRDRSYEQYF. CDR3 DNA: TGCAGTGCCCCTAAGGGGGGGCGGGACCGCTCCTACGAGCAGTACTTC.

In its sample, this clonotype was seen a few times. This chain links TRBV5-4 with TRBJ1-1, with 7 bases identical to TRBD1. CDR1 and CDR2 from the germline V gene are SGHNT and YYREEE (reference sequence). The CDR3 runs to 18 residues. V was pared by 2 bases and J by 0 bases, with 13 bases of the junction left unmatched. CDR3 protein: CASSLLRDSKKMNTEAFF. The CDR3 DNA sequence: TGTGCCAGCAGCTTACTCCGGGACAGTAAAAAAATGAACACTGAAGCTTTCTTT.

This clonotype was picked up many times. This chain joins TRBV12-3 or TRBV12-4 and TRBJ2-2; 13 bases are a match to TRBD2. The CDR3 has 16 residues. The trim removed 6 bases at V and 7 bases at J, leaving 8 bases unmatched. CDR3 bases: TGTGCCAGCAGCCCTGGACTAGCGGGAGTCCTCGGGGAGCTGTTTTTT. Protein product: CASSPGLAGVLGELFF.

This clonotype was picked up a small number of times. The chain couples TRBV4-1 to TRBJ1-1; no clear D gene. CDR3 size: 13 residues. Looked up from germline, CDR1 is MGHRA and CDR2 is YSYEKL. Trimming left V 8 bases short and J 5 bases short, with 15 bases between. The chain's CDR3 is CASQDDLGTEAFF. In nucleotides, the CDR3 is TGCGCCAGCCAGGACGATCTTGGGACTGAAGCTTTCTTT.

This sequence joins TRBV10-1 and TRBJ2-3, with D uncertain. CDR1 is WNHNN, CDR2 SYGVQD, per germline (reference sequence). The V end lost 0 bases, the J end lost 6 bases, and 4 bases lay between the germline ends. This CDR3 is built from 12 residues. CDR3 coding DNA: TGCGCCAGCAGTGAGTCGTTGGATACGCAGTATTTT. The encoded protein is CASSESLDTQYF.

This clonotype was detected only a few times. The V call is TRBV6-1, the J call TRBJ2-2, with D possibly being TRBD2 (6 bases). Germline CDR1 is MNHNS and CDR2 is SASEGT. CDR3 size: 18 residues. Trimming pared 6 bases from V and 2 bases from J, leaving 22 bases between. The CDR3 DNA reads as TGTGCCAGCAGCAACGGATTCGGGGGAGTAGGAAACACCGGGGAGCTGTTTTTT. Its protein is CASSNGFGGVGNTGELFF.

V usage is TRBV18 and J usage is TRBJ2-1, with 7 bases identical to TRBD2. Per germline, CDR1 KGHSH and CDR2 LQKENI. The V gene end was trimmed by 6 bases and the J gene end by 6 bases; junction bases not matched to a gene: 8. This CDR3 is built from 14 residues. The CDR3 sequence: CASSQELAFNEQFF. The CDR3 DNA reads TGTGCCAGCTCTCAGGAACTAGCGTTCAATGAGCAGTTCTTC.

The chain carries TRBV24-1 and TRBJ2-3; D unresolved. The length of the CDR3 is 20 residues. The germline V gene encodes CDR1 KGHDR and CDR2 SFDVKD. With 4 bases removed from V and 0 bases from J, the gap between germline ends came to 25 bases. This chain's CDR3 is CATSDEQLILKDPSTDTQYF. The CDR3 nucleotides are TGTGCCACCAGTGACGAACAGTTAATACTCAAAGACCCAAGCACAGATACGCAGTATTTT.

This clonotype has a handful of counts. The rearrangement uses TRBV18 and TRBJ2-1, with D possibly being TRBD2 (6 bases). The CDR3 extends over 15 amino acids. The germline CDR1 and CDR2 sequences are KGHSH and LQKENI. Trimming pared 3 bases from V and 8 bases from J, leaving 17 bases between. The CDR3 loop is CASSPQRGAGDEQFF. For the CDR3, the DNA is TGTGCCAGCTCACCCCAACGGGGAGCGGGTGATGAGCAGTTCTTC.

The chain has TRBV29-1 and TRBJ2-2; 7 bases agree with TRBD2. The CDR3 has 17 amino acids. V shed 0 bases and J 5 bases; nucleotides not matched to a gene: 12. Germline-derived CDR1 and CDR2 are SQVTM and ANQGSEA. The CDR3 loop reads CSVEDRGIGGYTGELFF. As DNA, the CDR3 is TGCAGCGTTGAAGATCGCGGCATCGGGGGGTATACCGGGGAGCTGTTTTTT.

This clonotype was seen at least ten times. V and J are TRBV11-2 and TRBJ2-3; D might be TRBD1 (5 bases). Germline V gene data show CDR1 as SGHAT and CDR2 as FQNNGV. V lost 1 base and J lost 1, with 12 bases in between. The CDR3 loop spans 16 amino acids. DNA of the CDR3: TGTGCCAGCAGCTTAGGGGGCCTAAGGGGCACAGATACGCAGTATTTT. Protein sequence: CASSLGGLRGTDTQYF. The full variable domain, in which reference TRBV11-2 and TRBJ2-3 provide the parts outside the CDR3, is EAGVAQSPRYKIIEKRQSVAFWCNPISGHATLYWYQQILGQGPKLLIQFQNNGVVDDSQLPKDRFSAERLKGVDSTLKIQPAKLEDSAVYLCASSLGGLRGTDTQYFGPGTRLTVL.

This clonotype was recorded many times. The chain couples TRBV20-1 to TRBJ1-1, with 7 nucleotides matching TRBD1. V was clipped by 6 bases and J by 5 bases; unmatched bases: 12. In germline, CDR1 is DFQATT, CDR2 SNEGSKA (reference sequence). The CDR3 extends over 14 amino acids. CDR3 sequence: CSARPYQGGTEAFF. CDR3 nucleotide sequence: TGCAGTGCCCGCCCGTATCAGGGGGGGACTGAAGCTTTCTTT.

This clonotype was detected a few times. The CDR3 is CAIATRETQYF. CDR3 bases: TGTGCCATAGCAACAAGGGAGACCCAGTACTTC. The rearrangement links TRBV10-3 to TRBJ2-5, with D uncertain. The length of the CDR3 is 11 residues. Trimming removed 9 bases from V and 5 bases from J, with 10 bases in between. Per the germline V gene, CDR1 is ENHRY and CDR2 is SYGVKD.

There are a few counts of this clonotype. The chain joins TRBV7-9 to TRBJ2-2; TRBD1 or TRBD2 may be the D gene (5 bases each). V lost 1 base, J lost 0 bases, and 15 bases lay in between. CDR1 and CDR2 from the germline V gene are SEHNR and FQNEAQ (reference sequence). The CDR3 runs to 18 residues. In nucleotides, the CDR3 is TGTGCCAGCAGCTTAGTTTCGGGTGGGACCACGAACACCGGGGAGCTGTTTTTT. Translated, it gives CASSLVSGGTTNTGELFF.

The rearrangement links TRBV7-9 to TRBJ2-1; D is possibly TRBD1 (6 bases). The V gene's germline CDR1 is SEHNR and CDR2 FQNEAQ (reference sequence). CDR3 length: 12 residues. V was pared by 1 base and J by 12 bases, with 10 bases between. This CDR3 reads CASSLDARGQFF. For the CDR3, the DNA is TGTGCCAGCAGCTTAGATGCCAGGGGGCAGTTCTTC.

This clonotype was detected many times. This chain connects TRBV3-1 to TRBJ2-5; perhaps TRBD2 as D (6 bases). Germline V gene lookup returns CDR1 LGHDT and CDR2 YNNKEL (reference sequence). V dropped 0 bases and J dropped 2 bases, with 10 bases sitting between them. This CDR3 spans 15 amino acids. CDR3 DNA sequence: TGTGCCAGCAGCCAAGATCCGGGAGTACAAGAGACCCAGTACTTC. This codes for CASSQDPGVQETQYF.

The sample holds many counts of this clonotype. The CDR3 reads CASSFSSQIQETQYF. The CDR3, as DNA: TGTGCCAGCAGCTTTTCGTCTCAGATCCAAGAGACCCAGTACTTC. This chain connects TRBV7-2 to TRBJ2-5; no definite D call. Germline V gene lookup returns CDR1 SGHTA and CDR2 FQGNSA. The CDR3 extends over 15 amino acids. With 3 bases removed from V and 1 base from J, the gap between germline ends came to 12 bases. The variable domain in full, with the rest retrieved from reference TRBV7-2 and TRBJ2-5, is GAGVSQSPSNKVTEKGKDVELRCDPISGHTALYWYRQSLGQGLEFLIYFQGNSAPDKSGLPSDRFSAERTGGSVSTLTIQRTQQEDSAVYLCASSFSSQIQETQYFGPGTRLLVL.

CDR3 coding DNA: TGTGCCAGCAGCGTAGGAGTTGCGAACATTCAGTACTTC. This translates into CASSVGVANIQYF. This rearrangement joins TRBV9 to TRBJ2-4; D ambiguous. Per the germline V gene, CDR1 is SGDLS and CDR2 is YYNGEE. V shed 0 bases and J shed 7 bases, with 8 bases lying between them. The CDR3 contains 13 residues.

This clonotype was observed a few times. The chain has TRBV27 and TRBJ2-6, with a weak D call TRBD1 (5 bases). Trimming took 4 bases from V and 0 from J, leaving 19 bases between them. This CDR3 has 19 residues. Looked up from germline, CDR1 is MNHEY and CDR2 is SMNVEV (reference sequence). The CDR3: CASSSAGQGLFSGANVLTF. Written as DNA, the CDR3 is TGTGCCAGCAGTTCCGCAGGTCAGGGTCTCTTCTCTGGGGCCAACGTCCTGACTTTC.

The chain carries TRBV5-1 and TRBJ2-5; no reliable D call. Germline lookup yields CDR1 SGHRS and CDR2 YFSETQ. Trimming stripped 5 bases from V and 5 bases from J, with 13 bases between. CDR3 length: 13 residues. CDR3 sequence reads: CASRERVWETQYF. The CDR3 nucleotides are TGCGCCAGCAGGGAAAGGGTATGGGAGACCCAGTACTTC.